This T cell receptor (beta chain) is from a study of cytomegalovirus exposure and HLA in healthy donors listed by TCRdb under 2017. For context, the study as a whole: According to an earlier analysis of several hundred of the donors, about 180 million T cells yielded over 100 million unique TCR beta sequences and more than 250 Gb of sequence data. In the later analysis, no new phenotypic data were used to find candidate immune exposures; instead, reliance was placed on TCR beta sequences and their occurrence across donors. Roughly 5 DR-DQ haplotypes were handled as single units for association and clustering, since linkage in the cohort was strong. Among about 410 genotyped donors of the cohort, an average of roughly 230,000 unique TCR beta nucleotide sequences was sequenced per donor, of which 15% to 20% were non-productive. All discovery cohort repertoires had been generated using a single sequencing platform. To study patterns of TCR occurrence, a later analysis re-analyzed previously published TCR beta repertoires from 500 to 850 donors and added high-resolution HLA genotyping. Donor age, sex, ethnicity and CMV serostatus were compiled alongside the repertoire data. An earlier analysis of approximately 500 of the donors applied high-throughput TCR beta sequencing to assess whether each TCR beta V gene segment acted as functional or pseudogenic. In a later genetic analysis, genome-wide SNP genotypes for about three fifths of the roughly 670 donors were used, and that subset was treated as a discovery cohort. To predict cytomegalovirus infection status, the study brought together high-throughput TCR immunosequencing, statistical association of individual TCRs with disease status, and machine learning. HLA typing included class I and class II loci at four-digit resolution. Besides the first cohort of 666 subjects, a separate validation cohort made up of over 100 different subjects was used. The study used immunosequencing to profile the T cell repertoires of 600 to 850 subjects and linked those repertoires to cytomegalovirus serostatus. About 300 gigabases of sequencing data and approximately 92 million unique TCR sequences made up an early release that covered several hundred HLA-typed donors. The aim of the study was to test whether cataloging public T cell receptors could identify signatures of past pathogen exposure. Of the roughly 400 genotyped donors, 75% to 85% were placed in the genetic ancestry cluster associated with self-reported Caucasian donors. Typing coverage differed by locus: A, B, C, DRB1 and DQB1 were typed in roughly 629-630 donors, DQA1 in approximately 520, DPA1 in 606, and DPB1 in 400 to 480. What the authors observed across the whole study: When HLA alleles, especially DR and DQ, strongly co-occurred, attributing TCR associations to individual alleles was difficult. Because some donors lacked HLA typing at each locus, the association tests relied only on the typed subset. A later analysis associated about 16,000 TCR beta sequences with specific HLA alleles at a false discovery rate of 0.05. Compared with equally common non-associated chains, HLA-associated TCR beta chains in a later analysis were more clonally expanded and had lower generation probabilities. A further reported finding was that TCR beta sequences accurately predicted the HLA-A and HLA-B alleles for most subjects in the first cohort. An earlier analysis of some 560 of the donors showed that most TCR beta V segments appeared in productive rearrangements either about 87% or about 30% of the time, which broadly matched IMGT annotations. According to a later analysis, TCR association rates differed among HLA loci, with DRB1 alleles showing the most associated TCRs and HLA-C alleles showing the fewest. Linkage disequilibrium might explain the correlated functional status among segregating V segments, but an unknown experimental factor could not be excluded. For the cohort, immune exposure information was limited to CMV serostatus. The classifier was reported to diagnose cytomegalovirus status with high specificity and sensitivity in both the original and validation cohorts. Sequencing depth was assumed to be roughly uniform across donors in the presence/absence analyses, though that assumption may not hold. In vitro tests confirmed that a few of the cytomegalovirus-associated TCR beta chains recognize cytomegalovirus antigens. Some IMGT-functional V segments, including TRBV6-2 and TRBV6-3, could not be distinguished by the 87-base-pair reads and were therefore excluded. According to a later analysis, parvovirus B19, influenza, CMV and Epstein-Barr virus appeared linked to several top co-occurrence clusters. Over 15 rarely observed V segments, including chromosome 9 orphons, were excluded from the earlier analysis of some 590 of the donors because counts were too low. The cohort was sequenced for TCR beta chains only, and without alpha or paired-chain data the features that could be detected were limited. A later genetic analysis associated a missense DCLRE1C variant with V-gene and J-gene trimming of TCR beta chains, and an independent cohort replicated the association. A later genetic analysis reported fewer N-insertions in productive TCRs among donors in an Asian-associated ancestry cluster than the roughly 700-donor mean. In the study, around 160 TCR beta chains were listed as associated with cytomegalovirus. A cluster of highly shared sequence variants was judged likely to represent a technical artifact of the sequencing pipeline. It was suggested by the authors that the approach could potentially be generalized to other disease states and immunological phenotypes. Across donors, most TCR sequences were observed very rarely, whereas some public TCRs were present in many individuals. A later analysis found that most CMV-associated TCR beta chains appeared HLA-restricted, with HLA associations seemingly driven largely by CMV exposure.

As for this clone: Its antigen is unknown. Per-base qualities were not stored, and no clone one base away is much larger.

Spanning cysteine to phenylalanine, the CDR3 consists of 13 amino acids. Just the 39-base CDR3 DNA is kept, in frame starting at base 1. V is shortened by 6 bases, J by 0 bases, and the region joining them spans 8 bases. CDR1 is given as SNHLY and CDR2 as FYNNEI, both from the germline V gene. Library preparation employed the immunoSEQ multiplex PCR assay. For the multiplex PCR, a mixture combining 60 forward primers for TCR Vbeta segments and 13 reverse primers for TCR Jbeta segments was used. The CDR3 region of rearranged TCR beta genes was amplified from genomic DNA by a multiplex PCR assay. On the Illumina HiSeq System, the amplified TCR beta libraries were sequenced as 87-base-pair reads. Per the authors' processing: Across the roughly 600 repertoires, a later analysis counted 60 million to 90 million unique TCR beta chains, roughly 11 million of which were shared by at least two donors. Raw reads were error-corrected and collapsed into unique sequences with a nearest-neighbor algorithm that merged closely related sequences to remove PCR and sequencing errors. CDR3 sequences were aligned to IMGT reference sequences to assign V, D and J gene segments. Each retained sequence needed at least a six-nucleotide match to both a V gene segment and a J gene segment. Rearrangements were called productive when the CDR3 lacked stop codons and stayed in frame with V and J; all others were non-productive. CDR3 was defined by IMGT convention, running from the second conserved V-encoded cysteine to the conserved J-encoded phenylalanine. Sequences without an unambiguous match to a single V gene segment were excluded from the earlier analysis of 450 to 750 of the donors. An earlier analysis of 500 to 600 of the donors classified V segments as functional when productive rearrangements were above 56.7% and as segregating when the standard deviation between donors was above 5%. A statistical classification framework was developed to diagnose cytomegalovirus status using the catalog of TCR beta chain sequences. A later analysis assigned V and J genes by comparing TCR nucleotide sequences with IMGT/GENE-DB human TR gene sequences. A later analysis assigned CDR3 sequences and most-parsimonious VDJ recombination scenarios with the TCRdist pipeline. A later analysis defined each TCR beta chain by its CDR3 amino acid sequence plus V-gene family, and excluded reads lacking a unique V-gene family. In a later analysis, several hundred highly shared, low-generation-probability nucleotide sequences were removed to address suspected cross-contamination and a sequencing artifact. A later analysis calculated a clonal expansion index for each public chain from normalized within-repertoire ranks of inferred template counts. Generation probabilities in a later analysis came from a VDJ recombination model fitted to out-of-frame rearrangements, and those results were checked against IGoR. A later analysis scored TCR-TCR, TCR-HLA and TCR-CMV co-occurrence with hypergeometric tests, applying a repertoire-size bias correction to TCR pairs. False discovery rates were estimated in a later analysis by permuting HLA or CMV assignments 20 times. In a later analysis, co-occurring TCRs were grouped using DBSCAN, and TCRdist sequence similarity was added for clustering within HLA-allele-positive subsets. Co-occurrence clustering excluded repertoires with fewer than 30,000 or more than 120,000 public chains, plus five with anomalous nucleotide sharing. The immuneACCESS repertoire file appears here via TCRdb, limited to in-frame rearrangements. These files lack a portion of the clones; in checked studies, under half of the deficit traces to unresolved V genes, and the cause of the others is not known. The V and J calls and clone size were taken over from that table, and D and trimming were inferred from the DNA. This sample comprises about 120,000 clones, over 50% of them detected only once. The ten biggest clones cover about 8.1% of the sample.

The cohort was made up of 500 to 800 healthy bone marrow donors. Cohort members were all nominally healthy when sampled, although unrecorded immune exposures were likely present. The donor was CMV seropositive and was included in the group of 250 to 350 seropositive cohort members. A peripheral blood sample was collected from each donor, and TCR beta sequencing was performed on peripheral blood mononuclear cells. The Qiagen DNeasy Blood Extraction Kit was used to extract genomic DNA from the blood cell samples. The source is a middle-aged woman in good health and CMV-seropositive. The sequenced material came from PBMCs. The sequence is built from TRBV2 and TRBJ1-2; confidence is insufficient to name the D gene. This receptor carries the CDR3 CASSAGSNYGYTF. In nucleotide form, the sequence is TGTGCCAGCAGCGCGGGGTCTAACTATGGCTACACCTTC. When the CDR3 is completed using the reference TRBV2 and TRBJ1-2 genes on either side, the full variable domain is EPEVTQTPSHQVTQMGQEVILRCVPISNHLYFYWYRQILGQKVEFLVSFYNNEISEKSEIFDDQFSVERPDGSNFTLKIRSTKLEDSAMYFCASSAGSNYGYTFGSGTRLTVV.